The rows below give T cell receptor beta chains drawn from one sample of a study of molecular identifiers for immune sequencing clone quantification. TCRdb re-called the PCR reads through MiXCR, storing one row per CDR3 protein. The sample yields about half a million distinct CDR3 sequences, 20% to 25% seen once. The sample taken for sequencing was naive CD8+ T cells from blood, with Jurkat cell RNA spiked in. These receptor sequences come from a human donor in good health. Some libraries in this study had Jurkat cell RNA spiked in. Each CDR3 is given with its conserved first and last residue. Fields, in order: J gene, V gene, D gene, clone size, CDR3 length, CDR3 DNA, CDR3 protein. The D gene is left open where the match is weak. A clone size is listed for some rows: how often the clone was seen (once, few, many), or a class if it is expanded.

j_gene: TRBJ2-7; v_gene: TRBV24-1; d_gene: TRBD1; abundance: -; len: 16; CDR3nt: TGTGCCACCAGCCTAAGGGCAGGGGGCGGTCCTACCGGGCAGTACTTC; CDR3aa: CATSLRAGGGPTGQYF
j_gene: TRBJ2-7; v_gene: TRBV10-2; d_gene: -; abundance: many; len: 15; CDR3nt: TGCGCCAGCAGTGAGTCTGGGCCCCAGGCCTACGAGCAGTACTTC; CDR3aa: CASSESGPQAYEQYF
j_gene: TRBJ2-7; v_gene: TRBV29-1; d_gene: -; abundance: many; len: 14; CDR3nt: TGCAGCGTTGCGCCCGGACCGTCTACCTACGAGCAGTACTTC; CDR3aa: CSVAPGPSTYEQYF
j_gene: TRBJ2-3; v_gene: TRBV7-9; d_gene: -; abundance: many; len: 21; CDR3nt: TGTGCCAGCAGCTTTCAATCCGGGGAGCCAATCCCGGACCGCCCCACAGATACGCAGTATTTT; CDR3aa: CASSFQSGEPIPDRPTDTQYF
j_gene: TRBJ2-7; v_gene: TRBV7-9; d_gene: -; abundance: many; len: 11; CDR3nt: TGTGCCAGCCCCCTTCCCGGCGAGCAGTACTTC; CDR3aa: CASPLPGEQYF
j_gene: TRBJ2-7; v_gene: TRBV19; d_gene: TRBD1; abundance: -; len: 15; CDR3nt: TGTGCCAGTAGTATAGCCGGGACAGGGGGCTACGAGCAGTACTTC; CDR3aa: CASSIAGTGGYEQYF
j_gene: TRBJ1-1; v_gene: TRBV13; d_gene: -; abundance: few; len: 17; CDR3nt: TGTGCCAGCAGCCCACAGGGTAGTGAGGGAGGGGACACTGAAGCTTTCTTT; CDR3aa: CASSPQGSEGGDTEAFF
j_gene: TRBJ1-2; v_gene: TRBV12-3/TRBV12-4; d_gene: -; abundance: -; len: 13; CDR3nt: TGTGCCAGCAGCCAAACGCTGAACTATGGCTACACCTTC; CDR3aa: CASSQTLNYGYTF
j_gene: TRBJ2-2; v_gene: TRBV6-5; d_gene: -; abundance: few; len: 16; CDR3nt: TGTGCCAGCAGTTACTCGGCCCCGGACAACACCGGGGAGCTGTTTTTT; CDR3aa: CASSYSAPDNTGELFF
j_gene: TRBJ2-7; v_gene: TRBV7-9; d_gene: -; abundance: many; len: 12; CDR3nt: TGTGCCAGCAGTCGAACCTCCTACGAGCAGTACTTC; CDR3aa: CASSRTSYEQYF
j_gene: TRBJ2-1; v_gene: TRBV6-1; d_gene: -; abundance: few; len: 11; CDR3nt: TGTGCCAGCAAAACTGGCAATGAGCAGTTCTTC; CDR3aa: CASKTGNEQFF
j_gene: TRBJ1-5; v_gene: TRBV13; d_gene: -; abundance: many; len: 13; CDR3nt: TGTGCCAGCAGTTTCGGGGGTGGGCAGCCCCAGCATTTT; CDR3aa: CASSFGGGQPQHF
j_gene: TRBJ2-3; v_gene: TRBV29-1; d_gene: TRBD2; abundance: many; len: 16; CDR3nt: TGCAGCGTTGAAGACTTAGCGGGAGGCCCCGGGGATACGCAGTATTTT; CDR3aa: CSVEDLAGGPGDTQYF
j_gene: TRBJ2-7; v_gene: TRBV4-1; d_gene: TRBD2; abundance: -; len: 19; CDR3nt: TGCGCCAGCAGCCAGACCGTAACTAGCGGGAGGGACCGAACCTACGAGCAGTACTTC; CDR3aa: CASSQTVTSGRDRTYEQYF
j_gene: TRBJ2-1; v_gene: TRBV3-1; d_gene: -; abundance: -; len: 16; CDR3nt: TGTGCCAGCAGCCAAGACGGCATATCGGTCGGAATTGAGCAGTTCTTC; CDR3aa: CASSQDGISVGIEQFF
j_gene: TRBJ2-7; v_gene: TRBV6-5; d_gene: TRBD2; abundance: -; len: 17; CDR3nt: TGTGCCAGCAGTTACAAGGGAGGGGTGGGCACCACCTACGAGCAGTACTTC; CDR3aa: CASSYKGGVGTTYEQYF
j_gene: TRBJ2-1; v_gene: TRBV28; d_gene: -; abundance: few; len: 14; CDR3nt: TGTGCCAGCAGTTGGCAGGGCTCCTACAATGAGCAGTTCTTC; CDR3aa: CASSWQGSYNEQFF
j_gene: TRBJ1-5; v_gene: TRBV19; d_gene: -; abundance: -; len: 16; CDR3nt: TGTGCCAGTACCCCAAGGGGGGTCGATAGCAATCAGCCCCAGCATTTT; CDR3aa: CASTPRGVDSNQPQHF
j_gene: TRBJ2-3; v_gene: TRBV20-1; d_gene: -; abundance: few; len: 14; CDR3nt: TGCAGTGCTACAGGGGACTTTGGCACAGATACGCAGTATTTT; CDR3aa: CSATGDFGTDTQYF
j_gene: TRBJ2-7; v_gene: TRBV7-7; d_gene: TRBD1; abundance: few; len: 13; CDR3nt: TGTGCCAGCAGCGAAGGACAGGGAATGGCGCAGTACTTC; CDR3aa: CASSEGQGMAQYF
j_gene: TRBJ2-1; v_gene: TRBV9; d_gene: -; abundance: -; len: 17; CDR3nt: TGTGCCAGCAGCGTCACAGCTACACTGAGCTCCTACAATGAGCAGTTCTTC; CDR3aa: CASSVTATLSSYNEQFF
j_gene: TRBJ2-1; v_gene: TRBV27; d_gene: TRBD2; abundance: -; len: 16; CDR3nt: TGTGCCAGCAGTTTATTCCTAGCGGGGGACGACAATGAGCAGTTCTTC; CDR3aa: CASSLFLAGDDNEQFF
j_gene: TRBJ2-7; v_gene: TRBV27; d_gene: TRBD1; abundance: -; len: 16; CDR3nt: TGTGCCAGCAGTTTAGTGGGACAGGGGGTTAATTACGAGCAGTACTTC; CDR3aa: CASSLVGQGVNYEQYF
j_gene: TRBJ2-3; v_gene: TRBV7-6; d_gene: TRBD2; abundance: many; len: 17; CDR3nt: TGTGCCAGCAGCCCACCCGTCGGACTAGCTCGGACAGATACGCAGTATTTT; CDR3aa: CASSPPVGLARTDTQYF
j_gene: TRBJ1-2; v_gene: TRBV5-4; d_gene: -; abundance: few; len: 16; CDR3nt: TGTGCCAGCAGCCTGGAATCAGCTTCATTTAACTATGGCTACACCTTC; CDR3aa: CASSLESASFNYGYTF
j_gene: TRBJ2-7; v_gene: TRBV5-6; d_gene: -; abundance: -; len: 15; CDR3nt: TGTGCCAGCAGCTGGGGACTGGTCCCAAACTACGAGCAGTACTTC; CDR3aa: CASSWGLVPNYEQYF
j_gene: TRBJ2-3; v_gene: TRBV15; d_gene: TRBD2; abundance: -; len: 17; CDR3nt: TGTGCCACCAGCAGAGATCGGATGGCGGGGGGTTCAGATACGCAGTATTTT; CDR3aa: CATSRDRMAGGSDTQYF
j_gene: TRBJ1-1; v_gene: TRBV4-1; d_gene: -; abundance: many; len: 13; CDR3nt: TGCGCCAGCAGCCAAGCGGCACCAAGTGAAGCTTTCTTT; CDR3aa: CASSQAAPSEAFF
j_gene: TRBJ2-5; v_gene: TRBV9; d_gene: TRBD2; abundance: -; len: 15; CDR3nt: TGTACCAGCGGGTTGACTAGCGGGATTAAGGAGACCCAGTACTTC; CDR3aa: CTSGLTSGIKETQYF
j_gene: TRBJ2-7; v_gene: TRBV6-5; d_gene: -; abundance: -; len: 13; CDR3nt: TGTGCCAGCAGTTACTCGGGGGCGCTCGAGCAGTACTTC; CDR3aa: CASSYSGALEQYF
j_gene: TRBJ1-1; v_gene: TRBV12-3/TRBV12-4; d_gene: TRBD1; abundance: many; len: 12; CDR3nt: TGTGCCACTACGACAGGGGCGACTGAAGCTTTCTTT; CDR3aa: CATTTGATEAFF
j_gene: TRBJ2-3; v_gene: TRBV19; d_gene: -; abundance: few; len: 13; CDR3nt: TGTGCCAGTAGTATCCGGACAGCAGATACGCAGTATTTT; CDR3aa: CASSIRTADTQYF
j_gene: TRBJ2-1; v_gene: TRBV12-3/TRBV12-4; d_gene: -; abundance: few; len: 12; CDR3nt: TGTGCCAGCAGCCCTAGCTGGAATGAGCAGTTCTTC; CDR3aa: CASSPSWNEQFF
j_gene: TRBJ2-7; v_gene: TRBV19; d_gene: -; abundance: -; len: 14; CDR3nt: TGTGCCAGTAAAATGGCTGTTTTCCGGGACGAGCAGTACTTC; CDR3aa: CASKMAVFRDEQYF
j_gene: TRBJ2-3; v_gene: TRBV10-2; d_gene: TRBD2; abundance: few; len: 15; CDR3nt: TGCGCCAGCAGTGAGACCTTAGCGGGGGCAGATACGCAGTATTTT; CDR3aa: CASSETLAGADTQYF
j_gene: TRBJ1-4; v_gene: TRBV7-9; d_gene: -; abundance: many; len: 15; CDR3nt: TGTGCCAGCAGAATAGAACCAGGCACAGATGAAAAACTGTTTTTT; CDR3aa: CASRIEPGTDEKLFF
j_gene: TRBJ2-1; v_gene: TRBV9; d_gene: -; abundance: -; len: 17; CDR3nt: TGTGCCAGCAGCGTAGTGGGTAGCGTGGGGGCTATCAATGAGCAGTTCTTC; CDR3aa: CASSVVGSVGAINEQFF
j_gene: TRBJ1-2; v_gene: TRBV28; d_gene: TRBD1; abundance: many; len: 15; CDR3nt: TGTGCCAGCATTCCCCTCCTGACAGGGGCCTATGGCTACACCTTC; CDR3aa: CASIPLLTGAYGYTF
j_gene: TRBJ1-3; v_gene: TRBV11-2; d_gene: -; abundance: many; len: 14; CDR3nt: TGTGCCAGCAGCTTAATAGGATCTGGAAACACCATATATTTT; CDR3aa: CASSLIGSGNTIYF
j_gene: TRBJ1-4; v_gene: TRBV6-5; d_gene: TRBD1; abundance: many; len: 16; CDR3nt: TGTGCCAGCAGTACACCGAGGGACAGGGGGGATGAAAAACTGTTTTTT; CDR3aa: CASSTPRDRGDEKLFF
j_gene: TRBJ1-1; v_gene: TRBV12-3/TRBV12-4; d_gene: -; abundance: few; len: 14; CDR3nt: TGTGCCAGCAGTACGACCGGGAGAAACACTGAAGCTTTCTTT; CDR3aa: CASSTTGRNTEAFF
j_gene: TRBJ2-7; v_gene: TRBV5-1; d_gene: -; abundance: few; len: 15; CDR3nt: TGCGCCAGCAGCTTGGTAGGGTCCCTCTCCTACGAGCAGTACTTC; CDR3aa: CASSLVGSLSYEQYF
j_gene: TRBJ1-1; v_gene: TRBV28; d_gene: TRBD1; abundance: many; len: 15; CDR3nt: TGTGCCAGCAGTTTAAACCCCGACAGGGACACTGAAGCTTTCTTT; CDR3aa: CASSLNPDRDTEAFF
j_gene: TRBJ2-2; v_gene: TRBV5-6; d_gene: TRBD2; abundance: few; len: 17; CDR3nt: TGTGCCAGCAGCTCTGGACTAGCGGGGGGGCCCGGCGGGGAGCTGTTTTTT; CDR3aa: CASSSGLAGGPGGELFF
j_gene: TRBJ2-3; v_gene: TRBV20-1; d_gene: TRBD2; abundance: many; len: 15; CDR3nt: TGCAGTGCTAGACTAGCGGGACCTACGACAGATACGCAGTATTTT; CDR3aa: CSARLAGPTTDTQYF
j_gene: TRBJ2-7; v_gene: TRBV10-3; d_gene: TRBD2; abundance: many; len: 14; CDR3nt: TGTGCCATCAGTGAGGGGTCGGGAGGGTACGAGCAGTACTTC; CDR3aa: CAISEGSGGYEQYF
j_gene: TRBJ1-4; v_gene: TRBV27; d_gene: -; abundance: -; len: 14; CDR3nt: TGTGCCAGCAGTTTATCGACTCTAGGTGAAAAACTGTTTTTT; CDR3aa: CASSLSTLGEKLFF
j_gene: TRBJ1-2; v_gene: TRBV28; d_gene: -; abundance: many; len: 14; CDR3nt: TGTGCCAGCAGTTTAGGCATCGTCGGCTATGGCTACACCTTC; CDR3aa: CASSLGIVGYGYTF
j_gene: TRBJ2-2; v_gene: TRBV6-6; d_gene: TRBD1; abundance: -; len: 14; CDR3nt: TGTGCCAGCAGGTCGGGACAGATTCCCGGGGAGCTGTTTTTT; CDR3aa: CASRSGQIPGELFF
j_gene: TRBJ1-4; v_gene: TRBV7-9; d_gene: -; abundance: -; len: 16; CDR3nt: TGTGCCAGCAGCGACATAAGGGACACCTCTAATGAAAAACTGTTTTTT; CDR3aa: CASSDIRDTSNEKLFF